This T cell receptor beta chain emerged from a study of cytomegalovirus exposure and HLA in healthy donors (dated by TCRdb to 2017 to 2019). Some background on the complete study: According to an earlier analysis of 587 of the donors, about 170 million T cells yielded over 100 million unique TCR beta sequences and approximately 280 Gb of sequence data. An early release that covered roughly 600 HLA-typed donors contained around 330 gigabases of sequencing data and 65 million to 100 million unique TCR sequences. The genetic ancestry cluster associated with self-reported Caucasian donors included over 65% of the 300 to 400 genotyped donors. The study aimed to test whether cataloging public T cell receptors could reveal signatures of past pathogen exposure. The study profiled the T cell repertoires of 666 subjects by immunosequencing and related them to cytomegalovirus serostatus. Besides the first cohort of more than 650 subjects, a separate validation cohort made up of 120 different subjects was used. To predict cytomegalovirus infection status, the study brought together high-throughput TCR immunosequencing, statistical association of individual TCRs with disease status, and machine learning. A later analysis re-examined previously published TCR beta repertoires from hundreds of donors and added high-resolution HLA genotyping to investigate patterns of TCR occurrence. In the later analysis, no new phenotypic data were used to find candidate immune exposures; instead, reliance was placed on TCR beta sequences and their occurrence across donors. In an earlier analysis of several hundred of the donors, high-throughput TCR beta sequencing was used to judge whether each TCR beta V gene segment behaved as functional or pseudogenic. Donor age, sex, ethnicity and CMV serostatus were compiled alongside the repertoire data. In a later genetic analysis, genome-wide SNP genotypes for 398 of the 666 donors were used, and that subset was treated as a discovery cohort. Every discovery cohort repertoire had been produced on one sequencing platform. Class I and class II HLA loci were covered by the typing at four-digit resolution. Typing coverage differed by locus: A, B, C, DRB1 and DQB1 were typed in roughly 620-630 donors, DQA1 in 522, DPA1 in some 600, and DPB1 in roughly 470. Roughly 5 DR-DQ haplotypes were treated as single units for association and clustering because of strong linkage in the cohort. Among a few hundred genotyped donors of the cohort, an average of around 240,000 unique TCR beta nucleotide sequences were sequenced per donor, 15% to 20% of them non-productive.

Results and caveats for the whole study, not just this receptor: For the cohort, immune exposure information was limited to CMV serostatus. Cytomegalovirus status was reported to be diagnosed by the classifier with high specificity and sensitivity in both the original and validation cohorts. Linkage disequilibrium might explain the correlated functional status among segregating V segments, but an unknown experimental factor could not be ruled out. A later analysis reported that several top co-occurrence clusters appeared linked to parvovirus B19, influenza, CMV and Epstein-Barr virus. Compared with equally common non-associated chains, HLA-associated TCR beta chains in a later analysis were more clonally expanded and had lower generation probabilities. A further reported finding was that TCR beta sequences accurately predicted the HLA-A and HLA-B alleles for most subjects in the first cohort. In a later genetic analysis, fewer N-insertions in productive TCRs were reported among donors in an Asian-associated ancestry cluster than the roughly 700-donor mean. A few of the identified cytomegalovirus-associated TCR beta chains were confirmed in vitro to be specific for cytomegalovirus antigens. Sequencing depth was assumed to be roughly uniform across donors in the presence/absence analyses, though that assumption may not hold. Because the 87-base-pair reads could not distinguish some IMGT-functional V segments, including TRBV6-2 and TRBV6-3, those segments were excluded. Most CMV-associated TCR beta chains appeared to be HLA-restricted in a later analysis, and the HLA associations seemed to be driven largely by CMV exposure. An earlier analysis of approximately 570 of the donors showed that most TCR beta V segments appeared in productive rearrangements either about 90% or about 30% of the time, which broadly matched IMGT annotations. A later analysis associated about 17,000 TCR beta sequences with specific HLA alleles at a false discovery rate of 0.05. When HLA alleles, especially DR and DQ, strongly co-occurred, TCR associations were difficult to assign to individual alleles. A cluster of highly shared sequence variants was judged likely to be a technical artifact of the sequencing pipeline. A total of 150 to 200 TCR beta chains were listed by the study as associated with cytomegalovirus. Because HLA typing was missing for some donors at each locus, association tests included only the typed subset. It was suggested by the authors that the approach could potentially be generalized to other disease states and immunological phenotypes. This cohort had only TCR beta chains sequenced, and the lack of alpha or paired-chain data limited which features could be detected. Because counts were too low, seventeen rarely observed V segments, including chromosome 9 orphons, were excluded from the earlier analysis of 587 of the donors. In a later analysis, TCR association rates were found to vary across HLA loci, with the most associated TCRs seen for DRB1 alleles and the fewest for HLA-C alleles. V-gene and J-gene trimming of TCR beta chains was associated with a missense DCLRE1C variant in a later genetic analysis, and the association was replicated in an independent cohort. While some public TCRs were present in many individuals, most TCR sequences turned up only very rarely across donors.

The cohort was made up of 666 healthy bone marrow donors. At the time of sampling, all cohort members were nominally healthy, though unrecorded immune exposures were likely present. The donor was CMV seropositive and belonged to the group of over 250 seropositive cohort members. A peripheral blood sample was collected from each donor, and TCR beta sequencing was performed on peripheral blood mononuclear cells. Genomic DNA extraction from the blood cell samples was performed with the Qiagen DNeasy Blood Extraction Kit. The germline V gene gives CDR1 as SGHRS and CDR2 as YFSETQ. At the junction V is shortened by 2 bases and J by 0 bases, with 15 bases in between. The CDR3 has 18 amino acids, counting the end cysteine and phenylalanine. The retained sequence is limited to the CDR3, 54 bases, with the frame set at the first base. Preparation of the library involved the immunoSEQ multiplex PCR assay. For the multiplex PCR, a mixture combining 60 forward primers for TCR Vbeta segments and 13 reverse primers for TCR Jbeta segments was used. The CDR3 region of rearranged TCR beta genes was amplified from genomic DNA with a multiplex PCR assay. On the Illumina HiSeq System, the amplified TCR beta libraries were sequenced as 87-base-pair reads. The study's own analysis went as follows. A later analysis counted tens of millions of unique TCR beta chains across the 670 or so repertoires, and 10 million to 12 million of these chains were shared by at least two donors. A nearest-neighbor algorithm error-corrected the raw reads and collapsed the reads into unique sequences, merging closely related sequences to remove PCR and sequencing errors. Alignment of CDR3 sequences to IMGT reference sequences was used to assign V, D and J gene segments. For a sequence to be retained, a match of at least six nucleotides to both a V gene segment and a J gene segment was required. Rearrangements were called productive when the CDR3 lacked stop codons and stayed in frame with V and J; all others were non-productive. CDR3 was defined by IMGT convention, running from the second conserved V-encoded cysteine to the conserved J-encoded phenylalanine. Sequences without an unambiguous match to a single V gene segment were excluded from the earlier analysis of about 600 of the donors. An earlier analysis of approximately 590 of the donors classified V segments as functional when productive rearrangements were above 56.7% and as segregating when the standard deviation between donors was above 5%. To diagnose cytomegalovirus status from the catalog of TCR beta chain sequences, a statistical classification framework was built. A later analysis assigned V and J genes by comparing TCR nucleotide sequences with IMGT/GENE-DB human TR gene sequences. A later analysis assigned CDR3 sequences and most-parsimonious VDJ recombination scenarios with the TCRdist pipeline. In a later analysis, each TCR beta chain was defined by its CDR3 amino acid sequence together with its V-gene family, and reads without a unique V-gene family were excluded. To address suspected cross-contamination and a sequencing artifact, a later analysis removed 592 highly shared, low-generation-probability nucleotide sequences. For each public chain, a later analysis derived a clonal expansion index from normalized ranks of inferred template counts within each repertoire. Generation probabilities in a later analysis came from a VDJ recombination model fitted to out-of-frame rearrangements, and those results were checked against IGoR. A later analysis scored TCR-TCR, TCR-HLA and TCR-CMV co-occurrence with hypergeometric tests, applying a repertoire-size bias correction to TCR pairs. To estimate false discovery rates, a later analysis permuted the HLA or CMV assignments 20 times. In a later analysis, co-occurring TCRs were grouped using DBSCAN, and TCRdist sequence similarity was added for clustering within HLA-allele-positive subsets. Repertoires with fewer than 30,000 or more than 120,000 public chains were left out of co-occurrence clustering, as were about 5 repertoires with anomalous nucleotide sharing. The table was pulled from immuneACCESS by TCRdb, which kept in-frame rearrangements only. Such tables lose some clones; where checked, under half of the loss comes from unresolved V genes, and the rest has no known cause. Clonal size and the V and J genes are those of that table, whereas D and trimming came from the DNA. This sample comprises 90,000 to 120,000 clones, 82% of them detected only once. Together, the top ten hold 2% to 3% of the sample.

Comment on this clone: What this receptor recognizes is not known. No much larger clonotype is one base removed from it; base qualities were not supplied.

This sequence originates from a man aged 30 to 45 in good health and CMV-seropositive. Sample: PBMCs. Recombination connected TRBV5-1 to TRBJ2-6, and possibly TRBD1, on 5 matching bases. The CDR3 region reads CASSFDSPTNSGANVLTF. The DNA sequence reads TGCGCCAGCAGCTTCGACAGTCCAACGAACTCTGGGGCCAACGTCCTGACTTTC. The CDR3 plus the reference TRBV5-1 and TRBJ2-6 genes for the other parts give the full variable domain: KAGVTQTPRYLIKTRGQQVTLSCSPISGHRSVSWYQQTPGQGLQFLFEYFSETQRNKGNFPGRFSGRQFSNSRSEMNVSTLELGDSALYLCASSFDSPTNSGANVLTFGAGSRLTVL.